The next 24 T cell receptor beta chains were all read from a single sample in a study of CD8 T cells in ankylosing spondylitis (dated by TCRdb to the late 2010s). Receptor amplification or capture employed 5' RACE. Sequencing instrument: Illumina HiSeq 2500. TCRdb applied fastp at Q25 and MiXCR to the public reads, then kept only in-frame beta chains. All rows with the same CDR3 protein become a single entry with the most common DNA and genes. Within this sample are about 190,000 distinct CDR3 sequences, with 10% to 15% of them counted one time only. The top ten clonotypes cover 9.5% to 11% of the sample. What was sequenced was blood, either unsorted or a sorted T cell fraction (not recorded which). Every receptor here comes from a female donor with ankylosing spondylitis or in good health (not recorded which).

This chain connects TRBV20-1 to TRBJ1-2; perhaps TRBD1 as D (6 bases). The CDR3 spans 14 residues. Germline CDR1 DFQATT, CDR2 SNEGSKA (reference sequence). V lost 1 base to trimming and J lost 1 base, with 10 bases between them. DNA of the CDR3: TGCAGTGCTAGAGGACAGGAGAATAACTATGGCTACACCTTC. Encoded protein: CSARGQENNYGYTF.

This clonotype was detected many times. The rearrangement joins TRBV4-3 to TRBJ2-1, with unresolved D. The V and J ends lost 1 base and 5 bases respectively, with 12 bases between them. The CDR3 covers 15 residues. The germline CDR1 and CDR2 sequences are LGHNA and YSLEER. The CDR3 coding sequence is TGCGCCAGCAGCCAAGCGGAGCTATTGAACAATGAGCAGTTCTTC. Translating it yields CASSQAELLNNEQFF.

In its sample, this clonotype was seen many times. The V call is TRBV4-2, the J call TRBJ2-5; TRBD1 or TRBD2 may be the D gene (5 bases each). The CDR3 has 15 residues. Germline values: CDR1 LGHNA, CDR2 YNFKEQ. The ends were cut back, 4 bases at V and 6 bases at J, with 18 bases in the middle. The CDR3 DNA follows: TGTGCCAGCAGCCTCGATGGGGACGAGGTAAAGACCCAGTACTTC. It is translated as CASSLDGDEVKTQYF.

At least ten counts were recorded for this clonotype. V and J are TRBV20-1 and TRBJ1-2; 7 nucleotides line up with TRBD1. The CDR3 contains 14 residues. Germline V gene sequence: CDR1 DFQATT, CDR2 SNEGSKA (reference sequence). V gave up 5 bases and J gave up 0 bases; unmatched junction bases: 6. The CDR3 spells CSADRDSSNYGYTF. DNA for the CDR3: TGCAGTGCTGATAGGGACAGCTCTAACTATGGCTACACCTTC.

This clonotype was seen at least ten times. The J gene is TRBJ2-7, the V gene TRBV20-1; no reliable D call. The ends were cut back, 2 bases at V and 0 bases at J, with 8 bases in the middle. Germline CDR1 reads DFQATT; CDR2 reads SNEGSKA (reference sequence). The CDR3 is made up of 13 amino acids. As DNA, the CDR3 is TGCAGTGCTAGAATCAAGGACTCCTACGAGCAGTACTTC. The encoded protein is CSARIKDSYEQYF.

This clonotype was observed many times. The chain links TRBV12-3 or TRBV12-4 to TRBJ2-7, with 12 bases aligning to TRBD2. The V segment lost 8 bases and the J segment 5 bases; nucleotides outside the gene matches: 4. The CDR3 is 13 amino acids. CDR3 loop: CASRLAGVNEQYF. CDR3 in DNA: TGTGCCAGCCGACTAGCGGGAGTCAACGAGCAGTACTTC.

This clonotype was observed a few times. V and J are TRBV7-2 and TRBJ2-5, with D maybe TRBD1 (6 bases). Germline CDR1 SGHTA, CDR2 FQGNSA. V was clipped by 6 bases and J by 4 bases, with 12 bases between them. This CDR3 is built from 13 residues. For the CDR3, the DNA is TGTGCCAGCAGGCTCAGGGGACGAGAGACCCAGTACTTC. It specifies CASRLRGRETQYF.

This clonotype showed up many times. The CDR3 here is CASKRDNEQFF. In nucleotides, the CDR3 is TGTGCCAGCAAACGGGACAATGAGCAGTTCTTC. This chain connects TRBV7-2 to TRBJ2-1, with D unclear. The V end lost 7 bases, the J end lost 5 bases, and 6 bases lay between the germline ends. The CDR3 runs 11 residues. Germline values: CDR1 SGHTA, CDR2 FQGNSA. Combining the CDR3 with reference TRBV7-2 and TRBJ2-1 gives the whole variable domain GAGVSQSPSNKVTEKGKDVELRCDPISGHTALYWYRQSLGQGLEFLIYFQGNSAPDKSGLPSDRFSAERTGGSVSTLTIQRTQQEDSAVYLCASKRDNEQFFGPGTRLTVL.

In this sample, this clonotype turned up many times. The V call is TRBV4-3, the J call TRBJ1-4; maybe TRBD1 (5 bases). The CDR3 is made up of 14 amino acids. Germline assignment: CDR1 LGHNA and CDR2 YSLEER. V was trimmed by 1 base and J by 4 bases, leaving 7 bases between them. Here the CDR3 reads CASSQGQNNEKLFF. The CDR3 bases are TGCGCCAGCAGCCAAGGACAGAATAATGAAAAACTGTTTTTT.

The table lists this clonotype with a few counts. In DNA, the CDR3 is TGTGCCAGCAGCTTGTGGCTAGCGGGAGGGACAACAGATACGCAGTATTTT. Its protein product is CASSLWLAGGTTDTQYF. The V call is TRBV5-4, the J call TRBJ2-3; 12 bases fit TRBD2. Trimming cost V 1 base and J 3 bases; bases outside gene matches: 6. The CDR3 consists of 17 residues. CDR1 is SGHNT and CDR2 is YYREEE in the germline V gene (reference sequence).

This clonotype was seen a handful of times. The genes are TRBV30 and TRBJ2-7; D is perhaps TRBD1 or TRBD2 (6 bases each). The V and J ends lost 5 bases and 6 bases respectively, with 11 bases between them. This CDR3 comprises 11 residues. Germline lookup yields CDR1 GTSNPN and CDR2 SVGIG (reference sequence). CDR3 DNA: TGTGCCTGGGGGGGGCTACGCGAGCAGTACTTC. This codes for CAWGGLREQYF.

The rearrangement uses TRBV5-6 and TRBJ2-5; D perhaps matches TRBD1 (5 bases). The V gene lost 3 bases and the J gene lost 5 bases, with 17 bases spanning the gap. The CDR3 spans 15 residues. Germline V gene data show CDR1 as SGHDT and CDR2 as YYEEEE. CDR3 region: CASSYWGRVVETQYF. Written as DNA, the CDR3 is TGTGCCAGCAGCTACTGGGGCAGGGTGGTGGAGACCCAGTACTTC.

This chain uses TRBV27 with TRBJ1-3; no reliable D call. Germline V lookup: CDR1 MNHEY, CDR2 SMNVEV (reference sequence). The CDR3 has 15 amino acids. V lost 5 bases, J lost 4 bases, and 15 bases lay in between. The CDR3 is CASSPARTFGNTIYF. In DNA form, the CDR3 reads TGTGCCAGCAGTCCCGCCAGGACGTTCGGAAACACCATATATTTT.

This clonotype appeared a few times. The rearrangement joins TRBV9 to TRBJ2-7; 7 nucleotides match TRBD1. Germline values: CDR1 SGDLS, CDR2 YYNGEE. There are 16 residues in the CDR3. V shed 3 bases and J 4 bases; nucleotides not matched to a gene: 13. The CDR3: CASSARDRDSGYEQYF. The CDR3 nucleotides read TGTGCCAGCAGCGCCAGAGACCGGGACAGCGGTTACGAGCAGTACTTC.

This clonotype was detected many times. The J gene is TRBJ2-2, the V gene TRBV5-5; 10 bases fit TRBD1. The CDR3 covers 16 residues. V lost 2 bases to trimming and J lost 5 bases; unmatched junction nucleotides: 6. Germline CDR1 and CDR2: SGHKS and YYEKEE (reference sequence). The CDR3 nucleotides read TGTGCCAGCAGCTTACGGACAGGGGGTTCGACCGGGGAGCTGTTTTTT. It codes for CASSLRTGGSTGELFF.

Concerning this clonotype itself: A much larger clone differs by one base, so this may be a read error. This CDR3 is missing its conserved last phenylalanine or tryptophan, likely due to a read error. V gene TRBV12-3 or TRBV12-4 combines with J gene TRBJ2-3; D gene unclear. The V gene lost 3 bases and the J gene lost 0 bases, with 1 base spanning the gap. This CDR3 region has 12 residues. The CDR3 loop is CASSFSTDTQYY. Here the CDR3 DNA reads TGTGCCAGCAGTTTTAGCACAGATACGCAGTATTAT.

This clonotype was recorded a few times. CDR3 amino acids: CSVGHPGSYEQYF. The CDR3 DNA follows: TGCAGCGTGGGACACCCGGGCTCCTACGAGCAGTACTTC. The chain carries TRBV29-1 and TRBJ2-7; tentatively, D is TRBD1 (6 bases). CDR3 length equals 13 residues. Trimming stripped 6 bases from V and 0 bases from J, with 12 bases between. Germline V gene sequence: CDR1 SQVTM, CDR2 ANQGSEA.

The table lists this clonotype with many counts. The chain is built from TRBV5-5 and TRBJ1-1; D ambiguous. The CDR3 loop spans 14 amino acids. V lost 1 base, J lost 6 bases, and 13 bases lay in between. The germline CDR1 and CDR2 sequences are SGHKS and YYEKEE (reference sequence). CDR3 sequence: CASSLRAERPEAFF. The CDR3 region has the DNA TGTGCCAGCAGCTTGAGGGCAGAACGCCCTGAAGCTTTCTTT.

Only a few counts were recorded for this clonotype. The V and J genes are TRBV6-5 and TRBJ1-3, with D uncertain. This CDR3 has 13 amino acids. Trimming stripped 5 bases from V and 4 bases from J, with 9 bases between. Looked up from germline, CDR1 is MNHEY and CDR2 is SVGAGI. The CDR3 bases are TGTGCCAGCAGTAATTCGGGAGGAAACACCATATATTTT. The encoded protein is CASSNSGGNTIYF.

A single count supports this clonotype. Likely a read error: the CDR3 ends without its conserved phenylalanine or tryptophan. The gene calls are TRBV6-4 and TRBJ2-3; D gene ambiguous. With 3 bases removed from V and 0 bases from J, the gap between germline ends came to 4 bases. CDR1 is MRHNA, CDR2 SNTAGT, per germline. CDR3 size: 13 residues. The CDR3 coding sequence is TGTGCCAGCAGTGAGAGTAGCACAGATACGCAGTATCTT. This codes for CASSESSTDTQYL.

This clonotype has ten or more counts. The rearrangement links TRBV29-1 to TRBJ2-7; weak D call: TRBD1 (6 bases). CDR3 size: 17 residues. Germline lookup yields CDR1 SQVTM and CDR2 ANQGSEA. V lost 7 bases and J 2 bases, leaving 27 bases between the germline ends. The CDR3 DNA is TGCAGCGCGCGCCCCGGGGCAACGGCAGGGGAAACCTACGAGCAGTACTTC. Amino acids: CSARPGATAGETYEQYF.

CDR3 loop: CAWSPTSGANVLTF. CDR3 DNA sequence: TGTGCCTGGAGTCCTACCTCTGGGGCCAACGTCCTGACTTTC. The V call is TRBV30, the J call TRBJ2-6; no clear D. In germline, CDR1 is GTSNPN, CDR2 SVGIG (reference sequence). This CDR3 has 14 amino acids. Deletions cut 2 bases from V and 0 bases from J, with 5 bases between.

This clonotype was counted ten times or more. This chain links TRBV11-2 with TRBJ2-7, with 7 bases aligning to TRBD2. The junction had 3 bases not matched to a gene; V was cut back by 1 base and J by 0 bases. The CDR3 has 15 residues. Germline V gives CDR1 SGHAT, CDR2 FQNNGV. The CDR3 region is CASSLASGGSYEQYF. The CDR3 DNA is TGTGCCAGCAGCTTAGCGTCGGGGGGCTCCTACGAGCAGTACTTC.

The rearrangement links TRBV20-1 to TRBJ2-7; D is possibly TRBD1 or TRBD2 (6 bases each). Trimming took off 0 bases at V and 1 base at J, with 10 bases between the two ends. Germline CDR1 is DFQATT and CDR2 is SNEGSKA (reference sequence). There are 14 residues in the CDR3. The CDR3 region is CSARDQGRSYEQYF. CDR3 DNA: TGCAGTGCTAGAGATCAGGGGAGGTCCTACGAGCAGTACTTC.